This T cell receptor (beta chain) is drawn from a study of blood T cell repertoires in COVID-19. This CDR3 has 16 amino acids. Trimming removed 1 base from V and 0 bases from J; junction bases left unmatched: 5. The germline gives CDR1 SGHVS, CDR2 FNYEAQ. Using immunoSEQ multiplex PCR, the repertoire was profiled, and TCRdb retains in-frame clones only, with some absent. The sample includes 100,000 or so clones, 88% of them seen just once. The chain employs TRBV7-6 and TRBJ2-5; TRBD1 agrees at 7 bases. The sequencing input was peripheral blood. This sequence was found in a human donor in a cohort sampled during active COVID-19. The CDR3 nucleotides read TGTGCCAGCAGCTTAGAGACAGGGTCTTACCAAGAGACCCAGTACTTC. It codes for CASSLETGSYQETQYF. The complete variable domain, with remaining parts taken from reference TRBV7-6 and TRBJ2-5, reads GAGVSQSPRYKVTKRGQDVALRCDPISGHVSLYWYRQALGQGPEFLTYFNYEAQQDKSGLPNDRFSAERPEGSISTLTIQRTEQRDSAMYRCASSLETGSYQETQYFGPGTRLLVL.